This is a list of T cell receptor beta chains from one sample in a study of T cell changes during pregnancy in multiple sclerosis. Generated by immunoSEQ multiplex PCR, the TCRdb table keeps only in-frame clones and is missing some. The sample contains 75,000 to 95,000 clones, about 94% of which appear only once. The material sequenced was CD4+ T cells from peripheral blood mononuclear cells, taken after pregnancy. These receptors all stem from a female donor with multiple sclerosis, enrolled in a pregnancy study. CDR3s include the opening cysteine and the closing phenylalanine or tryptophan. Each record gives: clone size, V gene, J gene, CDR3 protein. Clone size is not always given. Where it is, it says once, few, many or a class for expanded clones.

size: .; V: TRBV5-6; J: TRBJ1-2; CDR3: CASSADRGQGYTF
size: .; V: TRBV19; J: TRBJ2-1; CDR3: CASSIASSYNEQFF
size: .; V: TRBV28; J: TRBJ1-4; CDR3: CASSSVGELFF
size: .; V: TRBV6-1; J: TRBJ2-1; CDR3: CASSELPGGPWGNEQFF
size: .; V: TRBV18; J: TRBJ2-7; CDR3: CASSQERTTYEQYF
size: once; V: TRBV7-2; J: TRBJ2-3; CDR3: CASSGAGDGVTDTQYF
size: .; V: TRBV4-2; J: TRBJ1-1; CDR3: CASRPGQVAMNTEAFF
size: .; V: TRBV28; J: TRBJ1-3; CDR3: CASSYRDTIYF
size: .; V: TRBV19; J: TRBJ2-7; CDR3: CASSIGGSGGREQYF
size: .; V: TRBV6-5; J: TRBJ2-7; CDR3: CASSFLSTGVINEQYF
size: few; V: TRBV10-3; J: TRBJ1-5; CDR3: CAIRQTSNQPQHF
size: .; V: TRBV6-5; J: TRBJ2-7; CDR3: CASSAGLNYEQYF
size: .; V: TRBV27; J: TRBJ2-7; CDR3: CASHPYTGSYEQYF
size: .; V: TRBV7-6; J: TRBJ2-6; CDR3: CASSLGGATGLSGANVLTF
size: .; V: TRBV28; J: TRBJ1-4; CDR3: CASSLGDRNEKLFF
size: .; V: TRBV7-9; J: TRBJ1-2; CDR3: CASSSGQVYGYTF
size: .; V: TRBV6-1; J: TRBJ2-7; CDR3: CASRSLYEQYF
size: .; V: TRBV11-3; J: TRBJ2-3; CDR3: CASSYGRGTDTQYF
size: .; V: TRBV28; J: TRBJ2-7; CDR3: CASSQNSWGPEDYEQYF
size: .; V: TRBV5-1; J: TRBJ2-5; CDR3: CASSEGLAGETQYF
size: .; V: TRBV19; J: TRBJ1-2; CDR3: CASSNRDTLNYGYTF
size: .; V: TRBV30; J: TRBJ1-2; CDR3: CAWSPRQNYGYTF
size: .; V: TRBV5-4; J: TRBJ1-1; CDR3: CASSLDGYRGRTEAFF
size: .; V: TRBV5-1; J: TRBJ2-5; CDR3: CASSTWTGSRMETQYF
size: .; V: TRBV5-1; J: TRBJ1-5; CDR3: CASSLGAGQGSNQPQHF
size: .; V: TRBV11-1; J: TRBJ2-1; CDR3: CASSPKRGTYNEQFF
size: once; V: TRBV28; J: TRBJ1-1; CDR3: CASSATGRYTEAFF
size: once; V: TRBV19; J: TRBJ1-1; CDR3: CAGTGTGGTEAFF
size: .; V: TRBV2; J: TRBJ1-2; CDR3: CASSATGGSYGYTF
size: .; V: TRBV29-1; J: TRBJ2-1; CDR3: CSGSGRMSYNEQFF
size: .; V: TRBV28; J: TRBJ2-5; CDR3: CASSLLLPTSGKETQYF
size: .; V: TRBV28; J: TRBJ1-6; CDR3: CASSLRTGFSSPLHF
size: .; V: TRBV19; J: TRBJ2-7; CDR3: CATREGANEQYF
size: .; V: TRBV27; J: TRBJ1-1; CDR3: CASEPGHTNTEAFF
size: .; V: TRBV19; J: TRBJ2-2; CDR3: CASGPAGGTGELFF
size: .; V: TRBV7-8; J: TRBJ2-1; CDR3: CASSSVASGRGDEQFF
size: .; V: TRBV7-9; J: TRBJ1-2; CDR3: CASSLGGRGRRNYGYTF
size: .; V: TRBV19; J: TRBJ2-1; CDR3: CASFDGTGVPGEQFF
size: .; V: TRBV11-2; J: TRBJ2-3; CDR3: CASSLSRTGTTLDTQYF
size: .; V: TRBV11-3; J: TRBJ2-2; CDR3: CASSFGGLNTGELFF
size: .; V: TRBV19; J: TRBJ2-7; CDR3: CASSIRGQGSILGYEQYF
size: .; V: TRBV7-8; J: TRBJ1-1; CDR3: CASSSTLNTEAFF
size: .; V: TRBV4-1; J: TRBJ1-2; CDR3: CASSKDRVGYGYTF
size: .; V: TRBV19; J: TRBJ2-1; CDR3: CASSITPREVNEQFF
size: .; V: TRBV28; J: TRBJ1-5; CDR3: CASSFFAFGTADSNQPQHF
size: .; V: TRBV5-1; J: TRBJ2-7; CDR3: CASSLAHRLAGVVNEQYF
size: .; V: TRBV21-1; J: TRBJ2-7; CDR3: CASSSPLFRLRGGKQYF
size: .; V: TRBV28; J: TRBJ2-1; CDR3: CASRPGLAGPYNEQFF
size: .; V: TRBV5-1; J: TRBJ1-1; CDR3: CASRQGRPMNTEAFF
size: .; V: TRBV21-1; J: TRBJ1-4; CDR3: CASSKAPQGIEKLFF
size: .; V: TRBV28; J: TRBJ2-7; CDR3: CASSSGVQREQYF
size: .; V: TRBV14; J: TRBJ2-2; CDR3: CASSQFPGLAGGWTGELFF
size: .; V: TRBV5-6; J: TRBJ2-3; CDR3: CASSWGQKLFTDTQYF
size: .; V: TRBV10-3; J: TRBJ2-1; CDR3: CAISGRTSGRGNEQFF
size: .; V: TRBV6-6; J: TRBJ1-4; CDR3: CASSTGQGAYKLFF
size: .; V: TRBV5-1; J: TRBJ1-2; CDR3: CASSPPRPGTGGYTF
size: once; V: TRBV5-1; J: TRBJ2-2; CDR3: CASSLEVMTSGSRGELFF